This TCR beta chain was found in a study of neoadjuvant anti-PD-1 for oral cavity cancer. With regard to this clone: The antigen is not known.

The CDR3 consists of 18 residues. The germline V gene encodes CDR1 SGHTA and CDR2 FQGNSA. Germline trimming cut 1 base from V and 3 bases from J; bases unmatched to any gene: 4. Study-wide points: With a few patients per group, TCR findings need larger cohorts.

Stage II-IVA oral cavity squamous cell carcinoma was new and untreated by systemic or radiation therapy. PBMCs were not maintained or expanded in culture before analysis. PBMC libraries mostly used around 510 ng of input genomic DNA, with six replicates per sample. Here immunoSEQ multiplex PCR was the method, and the copy in TCRdb shows in-frame clones only, minus some. The sample has approximately 15,000 clones; approximately 65% are singletons. The V and J genes are TRBV7-2 and TRBJ2-1; 15 positions match TRBD2. The sequence derives from a person between 40 and 80 years old with oral cavity squamous cell carcinoma. Source: PBMCs, taken before nivolumab (anti-PD-1) treatment. CDR3: CASSLEGTSGRFYNEQFF. The CDR3 nucleotides are TGTGCCAGCAGCTTAGAAGGGACTAGCGGGAGGTTCTACAATGAGCAGTTCTTC.